The 6 T cell receptor beta chains below were found in one sample sequenced in a study of T cells in Graves' hyperthyroidism and ophthalmopathy. RNA transcripts provided the source from which TCR beta CDR3 regions were amplified. Primed by the HTBI set, a first-round RT-PCR was run on the TCR CDR3. TCRdb called the multiplex PCR reads again in MiXCR, with one record for every CDR3 protein. The sample includes roughly 630,000 distinct CDR3 sequences, more than 15% seen only once; the top ten take around 7.3%. The sample consisted of blood. These receptors originate from a woman aged 25 to 39 with Graves' hyperthyroidism.

This clonotype occurred many times. The rearrangement links TRBV5-1 to TRBJ2-6, with unresolved D. CDR3 length: 16 amino acids. The V gene's germline CDR1 is SGHRS and CDR2 YFSETQ. V shed 2 bases and J shed 0 bases, with 9 bases lying between them. The DNA of the CDR3 is TGCGCCAGCAGCTTAACACCATCCTCTGGGGCCAACGTCCTGACTTTC. This gives the protein CASSLTPSSGANVLTF.

This clonotype has only one observation. A read error is possible here, since a much larger clone lies one base away. V is TRBV4-3 and J is TRBJ2-1; 8 nucleotides line up with TRBD1. The CDR3 runs to 18 residues. J lost 6 bases, V lost 1 base, and 14 bases had no gene match. CDR1 and CDR2 from the germline V gene are LGHNA and YSLEER. CDR3 nucleotide sequence: TGCGCCAGCAGCCAAGCCGGCGCCTTTGGAGACAGGGGCAATGAGCAGTTCTTC. Residues: CASSQAGAFGDRGNEQFF.

This clonotype was seen ten or more times. The rearrangement uses TRBV12-3 or TRBV12-4 and TRBJ2-2; perhaps TRBD1 as D (6 bases). The CDR3 extends over 16 amino acids. V gave up 6 bases and J gave up 6 bases, with 20 bases separating them. The CDR3 bases are TGTGCCAGCAGGGTACAGGGAAGGTTTAGGCCCGGGGAGCTGTTTTTT. Its protein is CASRVQGRFRPGELFF.

This chain joins TRBV30 and TRBJ2-1; maybe TRBD2 (6 bases). V was cut by 0 bases and J by 9 bases, with 12 bases left in between. The CDR3 totals 13 residues. Germline-derived CDR1 and CDR2 are GTSNPN and SVGIG (reference sequence). CDR3 sequence reads: CAWSVSRRVEQFF. The CDR3 region has the DNA TGTGCCTGGAGTGTATCCCGGAGGGTTGAGCAGTTCTTC.

This clonotype was seen at least ten times. The chain combines TRBV20-1 with TRBJ1-2; possibly TRBD1 for D (5 bases). The ends were cut back, 5 bases at V and 1 base at J, with 14 bases in the middle. From germline, CDR1 is DFQATT and CDR2 SNEGSKA (reference sequence). The CDR3 has 14 residues. CDR3 in DNA: TGCAGTGCTCCCCGGGACTCGATTAACTATGGCTACACCTTC. It specifies CSAPRDSINYGYTF.

The chain joins TRBV7-3 to TRBJ2-7; TRBD2 aligns across 9 bases. The CDR3 has 15 amino acids. CDR1 and CDR2 (germline): SGHTA, FQGTGA. The junction had 8 bases not matched to a gene; V was cut back by 2 bases and J by 6 bases. The CDR3 bases are TGTGCCAGCAGCTTATACGCTAGCGGGACGGGCGAGCAGTACTTC. Its protein product is CASSLYASGTGEQYF.